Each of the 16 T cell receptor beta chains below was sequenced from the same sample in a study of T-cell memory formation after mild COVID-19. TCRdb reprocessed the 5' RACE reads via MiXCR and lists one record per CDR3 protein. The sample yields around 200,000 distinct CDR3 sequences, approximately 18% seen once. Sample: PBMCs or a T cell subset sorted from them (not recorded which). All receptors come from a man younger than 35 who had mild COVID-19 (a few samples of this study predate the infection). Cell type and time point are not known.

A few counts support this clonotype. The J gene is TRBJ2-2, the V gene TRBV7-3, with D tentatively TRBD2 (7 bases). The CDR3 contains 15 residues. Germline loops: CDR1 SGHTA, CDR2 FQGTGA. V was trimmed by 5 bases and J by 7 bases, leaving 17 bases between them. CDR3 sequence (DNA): TGTGCCAGCAGCCTCGCGGGGGCCGGGAACGGGGAGCTGTTTTTT. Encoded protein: CASSLAGAGNGELFF.

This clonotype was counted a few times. In DNA, the CDR3 is TGTGCCAGCTCACCCCTAGGGGTCGGCACAGATACGCAGTATTTT. Its translation is CASSPLGVGTDTQYF. V usage is TRBV18 and J usage is TRBJ2-3; TRBD1 is a possible D gene (5 bases). Per germline, CDR1 KGHSH and CDR2 LQKENI. Trimming took 3 bases from V and 1 from J, leaving 11 bases between them. The CDR3 is made up of 15 amino acids. The entire variable domain, with the rest obtained from reference TRBV18 and TRBJ2-3, is as follows: NAGVMQNPRHLVRRRGQEARLRCSPMKGHSHVYWYRQLPEEGLKFMVYLQKENIIDESGMPKERFSAEFPKEGPSILRIQQVVRGDSAAYFCASSPLGVGTDTQYFGPGTRLTVL.

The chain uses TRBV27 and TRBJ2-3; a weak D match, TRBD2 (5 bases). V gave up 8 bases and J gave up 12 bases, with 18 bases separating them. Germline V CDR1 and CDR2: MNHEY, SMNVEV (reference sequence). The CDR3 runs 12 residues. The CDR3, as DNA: TGTGCCAGCGGTCCGACGGGATGGAGCCAGTATTTT. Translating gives CASGPTGWSQYF.

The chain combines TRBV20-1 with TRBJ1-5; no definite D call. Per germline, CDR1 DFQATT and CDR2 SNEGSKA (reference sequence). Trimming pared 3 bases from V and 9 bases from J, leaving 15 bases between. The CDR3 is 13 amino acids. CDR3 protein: CSASSSGPRPQHF. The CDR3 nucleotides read TGCAGTGCTAGTTCCAGTGGCCCCCGGCCCCAGCATTTT.

DNA for the CDR3: TGTGCCAGCAGTTACTCTACAGCGGGGTTAGGAGAGACCCAGTACTTC. Residues: CASSYSTAGLGETQYF. The J gene is TRBJ2-5, the V gene TRBV6-2 or TRBV6-3, with TRBD2 identical over 7 bases. The V gene's germline CDR1 is MNHEY and CDR2 SVGEGT. J lost 4 bases, V lost 0 bases, and 8 bases had no gene match. The CDR3 consists of 16 residues.

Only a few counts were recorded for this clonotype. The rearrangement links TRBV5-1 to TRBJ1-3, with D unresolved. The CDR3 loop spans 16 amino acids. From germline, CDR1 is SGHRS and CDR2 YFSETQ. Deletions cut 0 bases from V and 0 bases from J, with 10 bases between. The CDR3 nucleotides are TGCGCCAGCAGCTTGGCCGGGGATTCCTCTGGAAACACCATATATTTT. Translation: CASSLAGDSSGNTIYF.

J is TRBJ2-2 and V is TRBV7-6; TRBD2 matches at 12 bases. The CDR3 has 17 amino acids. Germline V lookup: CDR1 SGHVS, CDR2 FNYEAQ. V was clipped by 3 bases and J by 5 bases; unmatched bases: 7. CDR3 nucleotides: TGTGCCAGCAGCTTGAGTCTAGCGGGGGGGCGGACCGGGGAGCTGTTTTTT. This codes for CASSLSLAGGRTGELFF. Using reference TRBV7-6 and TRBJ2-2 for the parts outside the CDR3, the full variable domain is GAGVSQSPRYKVTKRGQDVALRCDPISGHVSLYWYRQALGQGPEFLTYFNYEAQQDKSGLPNDRFSAERPEGSISTLTIQRTEQRDSAMYRCASSLSLAGGRTGELFFGEGSRLTVL.

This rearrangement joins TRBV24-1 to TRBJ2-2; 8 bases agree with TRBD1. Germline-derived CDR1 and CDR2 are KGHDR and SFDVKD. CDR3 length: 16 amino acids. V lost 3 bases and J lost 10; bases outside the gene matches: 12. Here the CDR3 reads CATSDPRDRRNAELFF. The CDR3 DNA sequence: TGTGCCACCAGTGATCCGCGGGACAGGAGGAACGCGGAGCTGTTTTTT.

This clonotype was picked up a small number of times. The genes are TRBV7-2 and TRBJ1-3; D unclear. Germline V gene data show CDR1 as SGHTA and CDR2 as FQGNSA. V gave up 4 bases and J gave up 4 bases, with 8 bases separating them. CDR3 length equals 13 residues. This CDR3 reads CASSSEQGNTIYF. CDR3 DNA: TGTGCCAGCAGCTCCGAACAGGGAAACACCATATATTTT.

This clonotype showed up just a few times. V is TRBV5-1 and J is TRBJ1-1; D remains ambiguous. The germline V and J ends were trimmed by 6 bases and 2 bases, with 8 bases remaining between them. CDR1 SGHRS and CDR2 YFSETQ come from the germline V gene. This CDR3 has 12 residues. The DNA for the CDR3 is TGCGCCAGCATGGGGTTTAACACTGAAGCTTTCTTT. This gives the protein CASMGFNTEAFF.

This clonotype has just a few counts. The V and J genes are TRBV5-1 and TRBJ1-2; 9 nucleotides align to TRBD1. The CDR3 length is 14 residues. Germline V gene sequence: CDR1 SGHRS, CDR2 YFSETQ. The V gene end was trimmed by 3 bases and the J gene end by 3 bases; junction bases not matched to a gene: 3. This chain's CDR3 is CASSSTGGHYGYTF. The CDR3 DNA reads TGCGCCAGCAGCTCTACAGGGGGCCACTATGGCTACACCTTC.

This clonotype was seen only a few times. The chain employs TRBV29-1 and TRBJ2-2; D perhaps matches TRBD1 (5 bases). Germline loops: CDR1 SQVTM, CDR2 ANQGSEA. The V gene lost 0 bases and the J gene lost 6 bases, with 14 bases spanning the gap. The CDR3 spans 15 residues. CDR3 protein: CSVEDLPGKAGELFF. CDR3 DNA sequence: TGCAGCGTTGAAGATCTCCCAGGGAAGGCCGGGGAGCTGTTTTTT.

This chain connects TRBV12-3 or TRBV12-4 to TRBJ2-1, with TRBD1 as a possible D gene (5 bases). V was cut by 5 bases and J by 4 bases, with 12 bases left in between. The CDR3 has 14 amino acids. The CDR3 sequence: CASSPRNRYNEQFF. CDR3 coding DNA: TGTGCCAGCAGTCCCCGGAACAGGTACAATGAGCAGTTCTTC.

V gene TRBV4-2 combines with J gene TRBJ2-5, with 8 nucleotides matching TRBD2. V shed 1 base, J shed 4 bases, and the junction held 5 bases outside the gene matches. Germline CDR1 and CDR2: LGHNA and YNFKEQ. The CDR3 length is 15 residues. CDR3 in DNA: TGTGCCAGCAGCCAAGGGCGCGGGGGGCGAGAGACCCAGTACTTC. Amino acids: CASSQGRGGRETQYF.

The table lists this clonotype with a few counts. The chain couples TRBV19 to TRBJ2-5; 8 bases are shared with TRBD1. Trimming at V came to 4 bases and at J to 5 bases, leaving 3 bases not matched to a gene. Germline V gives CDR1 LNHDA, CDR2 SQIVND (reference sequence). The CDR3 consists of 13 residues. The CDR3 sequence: CASSTTGGETQYF. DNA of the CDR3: TGTGCCAGTAGTACAACAGGGGGGGAGACCCAGTACTTC. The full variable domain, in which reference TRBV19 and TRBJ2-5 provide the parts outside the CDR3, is DGGITQSPKYLFRKEGQNVTLSCEQNLNHDAMYWYRQDPGQGLRLIYYSQIVNDFQKGDIAEGYSVSREKKESFPLTVTSAQKNPTAFYLCASSTTGGETQYFGPGTRLLVL.

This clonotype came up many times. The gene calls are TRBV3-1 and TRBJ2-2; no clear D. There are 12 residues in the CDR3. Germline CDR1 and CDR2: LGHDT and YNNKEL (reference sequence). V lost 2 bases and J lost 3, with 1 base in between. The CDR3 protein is CASSQHTGELFF. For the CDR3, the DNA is TGTGCCAGCAGCCAACACACCGGGGAGCTGTTTTTT. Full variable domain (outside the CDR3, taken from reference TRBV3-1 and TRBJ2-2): DTAVSQTPKYLVTQMGNDKSIKCEQNLGHDTMYWYKQDSKKFLKIMFSYNNKELIINETVPNRFSPKSPDKAHLNLHINSLELGDSAVYFCASSQHTGELFFGEGSRLTVL.